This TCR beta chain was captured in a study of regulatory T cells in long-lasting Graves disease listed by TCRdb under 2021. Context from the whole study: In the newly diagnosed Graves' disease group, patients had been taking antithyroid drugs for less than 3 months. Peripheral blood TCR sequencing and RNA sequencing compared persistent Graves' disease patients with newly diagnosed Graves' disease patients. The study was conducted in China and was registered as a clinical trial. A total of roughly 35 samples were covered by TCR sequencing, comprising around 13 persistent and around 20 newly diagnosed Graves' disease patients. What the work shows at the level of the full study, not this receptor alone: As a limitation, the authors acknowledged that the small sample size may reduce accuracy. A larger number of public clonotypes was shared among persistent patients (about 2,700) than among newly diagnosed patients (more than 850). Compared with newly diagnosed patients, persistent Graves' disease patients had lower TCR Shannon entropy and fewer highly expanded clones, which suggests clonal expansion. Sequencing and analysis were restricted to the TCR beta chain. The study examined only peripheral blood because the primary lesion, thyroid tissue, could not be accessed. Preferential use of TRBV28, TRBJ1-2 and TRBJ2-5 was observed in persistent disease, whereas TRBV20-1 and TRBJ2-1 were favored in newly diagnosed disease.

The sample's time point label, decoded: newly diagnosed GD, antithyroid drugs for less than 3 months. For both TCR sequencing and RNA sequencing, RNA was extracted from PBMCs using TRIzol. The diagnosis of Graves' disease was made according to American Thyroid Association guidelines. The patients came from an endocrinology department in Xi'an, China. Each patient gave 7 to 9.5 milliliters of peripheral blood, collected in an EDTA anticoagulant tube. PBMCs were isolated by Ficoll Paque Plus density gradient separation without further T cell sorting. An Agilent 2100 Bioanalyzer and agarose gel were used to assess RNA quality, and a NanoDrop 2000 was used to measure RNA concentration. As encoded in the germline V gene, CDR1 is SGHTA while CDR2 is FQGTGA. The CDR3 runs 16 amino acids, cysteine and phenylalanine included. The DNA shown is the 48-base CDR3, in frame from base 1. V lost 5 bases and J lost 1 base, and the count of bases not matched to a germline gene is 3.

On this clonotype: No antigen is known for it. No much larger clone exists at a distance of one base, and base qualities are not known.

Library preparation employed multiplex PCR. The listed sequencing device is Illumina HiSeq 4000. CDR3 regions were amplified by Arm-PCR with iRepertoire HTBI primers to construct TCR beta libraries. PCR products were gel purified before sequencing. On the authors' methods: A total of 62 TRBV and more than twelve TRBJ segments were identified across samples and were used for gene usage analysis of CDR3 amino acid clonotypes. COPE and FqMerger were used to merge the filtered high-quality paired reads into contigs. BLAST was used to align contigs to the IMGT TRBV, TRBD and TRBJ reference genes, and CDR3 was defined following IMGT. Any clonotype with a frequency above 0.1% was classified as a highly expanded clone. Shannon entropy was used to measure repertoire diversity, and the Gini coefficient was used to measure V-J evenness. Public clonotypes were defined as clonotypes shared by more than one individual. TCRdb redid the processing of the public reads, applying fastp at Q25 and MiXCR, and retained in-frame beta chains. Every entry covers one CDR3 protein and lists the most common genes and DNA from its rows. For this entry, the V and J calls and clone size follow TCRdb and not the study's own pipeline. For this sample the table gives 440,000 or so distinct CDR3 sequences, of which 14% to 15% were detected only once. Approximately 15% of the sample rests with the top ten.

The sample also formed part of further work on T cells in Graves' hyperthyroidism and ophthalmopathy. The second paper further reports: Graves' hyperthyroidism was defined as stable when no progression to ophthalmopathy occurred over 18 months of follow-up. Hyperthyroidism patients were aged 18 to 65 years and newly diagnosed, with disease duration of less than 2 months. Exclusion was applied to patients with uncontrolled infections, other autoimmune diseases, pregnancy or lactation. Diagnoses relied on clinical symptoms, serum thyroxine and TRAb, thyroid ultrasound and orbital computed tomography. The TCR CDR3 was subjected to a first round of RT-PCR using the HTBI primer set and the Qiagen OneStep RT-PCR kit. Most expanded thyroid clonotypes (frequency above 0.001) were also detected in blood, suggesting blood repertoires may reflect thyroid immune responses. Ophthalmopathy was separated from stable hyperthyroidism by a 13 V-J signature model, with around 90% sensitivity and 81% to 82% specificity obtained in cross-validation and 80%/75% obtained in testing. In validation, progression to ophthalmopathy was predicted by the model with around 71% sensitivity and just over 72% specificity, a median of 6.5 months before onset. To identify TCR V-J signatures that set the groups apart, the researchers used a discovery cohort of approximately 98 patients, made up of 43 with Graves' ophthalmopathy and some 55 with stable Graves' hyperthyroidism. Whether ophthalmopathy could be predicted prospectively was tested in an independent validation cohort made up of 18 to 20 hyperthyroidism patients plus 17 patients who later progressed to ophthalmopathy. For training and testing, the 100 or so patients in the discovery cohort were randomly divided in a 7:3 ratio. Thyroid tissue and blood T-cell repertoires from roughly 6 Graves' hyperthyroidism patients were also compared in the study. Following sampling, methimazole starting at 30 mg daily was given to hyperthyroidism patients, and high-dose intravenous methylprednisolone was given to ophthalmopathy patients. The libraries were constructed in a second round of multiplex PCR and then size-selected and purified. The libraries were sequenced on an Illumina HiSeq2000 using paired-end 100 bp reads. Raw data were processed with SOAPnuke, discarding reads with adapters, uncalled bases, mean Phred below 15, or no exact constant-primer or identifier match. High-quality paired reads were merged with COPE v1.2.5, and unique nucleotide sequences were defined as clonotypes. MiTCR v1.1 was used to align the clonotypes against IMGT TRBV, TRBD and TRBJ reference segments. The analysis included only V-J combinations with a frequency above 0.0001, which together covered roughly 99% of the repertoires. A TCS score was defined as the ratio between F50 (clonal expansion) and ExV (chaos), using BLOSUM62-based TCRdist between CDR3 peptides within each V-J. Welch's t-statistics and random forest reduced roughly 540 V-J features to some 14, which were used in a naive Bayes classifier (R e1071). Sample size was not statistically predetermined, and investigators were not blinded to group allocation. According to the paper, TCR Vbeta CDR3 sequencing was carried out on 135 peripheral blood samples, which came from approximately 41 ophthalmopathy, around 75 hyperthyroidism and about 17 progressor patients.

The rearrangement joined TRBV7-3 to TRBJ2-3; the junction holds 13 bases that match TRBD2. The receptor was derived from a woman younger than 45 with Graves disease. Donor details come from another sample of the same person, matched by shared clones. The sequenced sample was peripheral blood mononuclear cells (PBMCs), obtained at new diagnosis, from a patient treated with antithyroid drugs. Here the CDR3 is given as CASSRTSGSRTDTQYF. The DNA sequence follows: TGTGCCAGCAGCCGGACTAGCGGGAGTCGCACAGATACGCAGTATTTT.